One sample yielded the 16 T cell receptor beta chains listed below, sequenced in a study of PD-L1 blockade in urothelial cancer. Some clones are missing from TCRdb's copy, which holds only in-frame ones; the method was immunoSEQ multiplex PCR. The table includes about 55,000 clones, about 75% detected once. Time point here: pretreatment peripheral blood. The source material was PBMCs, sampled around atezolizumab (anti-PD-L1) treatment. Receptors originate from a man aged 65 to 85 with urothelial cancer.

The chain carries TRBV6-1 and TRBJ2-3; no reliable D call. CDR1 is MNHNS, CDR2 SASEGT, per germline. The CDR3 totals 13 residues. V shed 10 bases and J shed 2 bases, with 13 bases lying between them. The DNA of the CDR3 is TGTGCCACCCTTGACACGAACACAGATACGCAGTATTTT. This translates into CATLDTNTDTQYF.

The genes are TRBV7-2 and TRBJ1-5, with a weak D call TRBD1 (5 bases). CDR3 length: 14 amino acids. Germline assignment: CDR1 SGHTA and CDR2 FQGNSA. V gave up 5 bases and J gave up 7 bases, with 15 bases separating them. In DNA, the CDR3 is TGTGCCAGCAGCGCTACCCCAGGGAGGCAGCCCCAGCATTTT. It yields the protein CASSATPGRQPQHF.

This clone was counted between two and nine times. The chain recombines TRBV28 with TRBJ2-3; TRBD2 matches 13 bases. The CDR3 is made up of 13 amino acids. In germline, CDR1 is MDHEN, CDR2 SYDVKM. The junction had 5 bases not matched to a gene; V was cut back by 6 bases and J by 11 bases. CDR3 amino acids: CASRRLAGGRQYF. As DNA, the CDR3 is TGTGCCAGCAGACGACTAGCGGGGGGTCGGCAGTATTTT.

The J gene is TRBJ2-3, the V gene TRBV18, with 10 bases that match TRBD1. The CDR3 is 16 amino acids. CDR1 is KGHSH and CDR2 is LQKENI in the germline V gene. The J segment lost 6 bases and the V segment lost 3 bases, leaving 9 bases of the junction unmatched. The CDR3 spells CASSPPLGQGMDTQYF. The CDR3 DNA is TGTGCCAGCTCACCCCCTTTGGGACAGGGGATGGATACGCAGTATTTT.

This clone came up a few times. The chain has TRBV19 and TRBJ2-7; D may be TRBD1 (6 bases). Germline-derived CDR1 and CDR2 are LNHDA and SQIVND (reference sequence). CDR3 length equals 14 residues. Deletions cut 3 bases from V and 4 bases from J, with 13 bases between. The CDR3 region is CASSISGRGYEQYF. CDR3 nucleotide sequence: TGTGCCAGTAGTATTTCCGGCAGGGGTTACGAGCAGTACTTC. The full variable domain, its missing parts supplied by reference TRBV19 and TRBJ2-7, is DGGITQSPKYLFRKEGQNVTLSCEQNLNHDAMYWYRQDPGQGLRLIYYSQIVNDFQKGDIAEGYSVSREKKESFPLTVTSAQKNPTAFYLCASSISGRGYEQYFGPGTRLTVT.

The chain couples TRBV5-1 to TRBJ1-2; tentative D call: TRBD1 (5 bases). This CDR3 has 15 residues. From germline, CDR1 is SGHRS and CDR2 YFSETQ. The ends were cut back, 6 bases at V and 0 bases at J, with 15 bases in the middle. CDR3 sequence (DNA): TGCGCCAGCAATGCGGGAGGAGGGGCTAACTATGGCTACACCTTC. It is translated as CASNAGGGANYGYTF.

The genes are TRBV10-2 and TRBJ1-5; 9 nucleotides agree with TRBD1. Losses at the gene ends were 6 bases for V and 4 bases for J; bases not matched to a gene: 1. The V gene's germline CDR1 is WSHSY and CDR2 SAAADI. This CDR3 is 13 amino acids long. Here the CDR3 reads CASRQGANQPQHF. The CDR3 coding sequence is TGCGCCAGCAGACAGGGGGCGAATCAGCCCCAGCATTTT.

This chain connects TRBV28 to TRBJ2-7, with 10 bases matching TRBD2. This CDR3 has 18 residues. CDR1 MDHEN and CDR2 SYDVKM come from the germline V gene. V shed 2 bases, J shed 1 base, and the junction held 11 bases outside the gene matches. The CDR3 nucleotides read TGTGCCAGCAGTTTAGCCGGTAGCGGGAGGCGGTCATCCTACGAGCAGTACTTC. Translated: CASSLAGSGRRSSYEQYF.

The CDR3 sequence is CASSWTSGRANEQYF. The CDR3 bases are TGTGCCAGCAGCTGGACTAGCGGGAGGGCGAACGAGCAGTACTTC. The chain links TRBV5-4 to TRBJ2-7; TRBD2 agrees at 15 bases. Germline V gene data show CDR1 as SGHNT and CDR2 as YYREEE (reference sequence). The CDR3 sequence is 15 residues long. V trimming: 3 bases; J trimming: 5 bases; junction bases outside the gene matches: 3.

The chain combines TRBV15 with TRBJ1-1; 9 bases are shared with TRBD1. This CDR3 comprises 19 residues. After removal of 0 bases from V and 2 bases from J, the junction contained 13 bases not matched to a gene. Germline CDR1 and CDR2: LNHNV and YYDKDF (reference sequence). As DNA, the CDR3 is TGTGCCACCAGCAGAGATTGGTCGGGACAGGGTGTAAGAAACACTGAAGCTTTCTTT. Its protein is CATSRDWSGQGVRNTEAFF.

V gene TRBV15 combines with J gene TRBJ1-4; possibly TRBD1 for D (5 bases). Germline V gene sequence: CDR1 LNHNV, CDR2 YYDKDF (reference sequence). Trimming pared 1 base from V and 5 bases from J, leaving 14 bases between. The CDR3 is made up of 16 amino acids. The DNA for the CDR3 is TGTGCCACCAGCAGAGGAGCGGGGACTATCAATGAAAAACTGTTTTTT. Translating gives CATSRGAGTINEKLFF.

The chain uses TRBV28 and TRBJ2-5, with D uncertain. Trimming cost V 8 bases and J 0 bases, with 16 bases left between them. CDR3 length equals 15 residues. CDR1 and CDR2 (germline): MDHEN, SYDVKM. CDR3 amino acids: CASLPSLTYQETQYF. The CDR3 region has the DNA TGTGCCAGCCTCCCGAGCCTCACGTACCAAGAGACCCAGTACTTC.

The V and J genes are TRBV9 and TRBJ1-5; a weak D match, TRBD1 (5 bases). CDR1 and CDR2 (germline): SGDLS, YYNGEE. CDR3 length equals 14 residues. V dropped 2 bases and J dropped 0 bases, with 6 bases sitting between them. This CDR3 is CASSVGGSNQPQHF. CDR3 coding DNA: TGTGCCAGCAGCGTGGGGGGTAGCAATCAGCCCCAGCATTTT.

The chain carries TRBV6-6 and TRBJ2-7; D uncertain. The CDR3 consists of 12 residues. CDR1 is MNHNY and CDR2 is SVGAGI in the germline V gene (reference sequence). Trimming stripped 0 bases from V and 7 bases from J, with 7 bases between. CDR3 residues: CASSYSSWEQYF. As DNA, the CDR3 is TGTGCCAGCAGTTACTCGAGCTGGGAGCAGTACTTC.

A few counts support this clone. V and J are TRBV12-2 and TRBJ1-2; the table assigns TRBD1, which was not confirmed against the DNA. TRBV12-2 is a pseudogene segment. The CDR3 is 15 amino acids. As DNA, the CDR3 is TGTGCAAGTCGCTTAGTCGGCAGGATTCGCTATGGCTACACCTTC. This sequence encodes CASRLVGRIRYGYTF.

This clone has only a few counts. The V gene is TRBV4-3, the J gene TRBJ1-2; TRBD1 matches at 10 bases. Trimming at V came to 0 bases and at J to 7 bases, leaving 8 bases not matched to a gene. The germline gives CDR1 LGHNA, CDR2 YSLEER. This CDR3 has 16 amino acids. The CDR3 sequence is CASSQDEGQGWRGYTF. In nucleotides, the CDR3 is TGCGCCAGCAGCCAAGACGAGGGACAGGGGTGGCGTGGCTACACCTTC.